This T cell receptor gamma chain emerged from a study of Vδ1+ human thymocytes. Study outcomes and limitations: Roughly 22% of thymic delta-chain sequences were Vdelta2, with few Vdelta3, unlike blood Vdelta1+ controls. Thymic TRG and TRD repertoires appeared highly polyclonal, with Gaussian CDR3 length distributions.

Concerning this clone itself: Its antigen is not identified. The same CDR3 also results from other DNA sequences found in this sample.

The CDR3 contains 14 residues. Germline V CDR1 and CDR2: GITISATS, ISYDGTV (reference sequence). After removal of 2 bases from V and 0 bases from J, the junction contained 4 bases not matched to a gene. RNA was extracted from the cells and then reverse transcribed. Pooled V-gene forward primers with one constant-region reverse primer generated the CDR3 amplicons by multiplex PCR. TCRdb called clones from the multiplex PCR reads again using CATT. The sample lists under 25,000 gamma-chain clones, 12% to 15% occurring once. This TCR came from a child younger than two who had congenital heart surgery. This sequence joins TRGV9 and TRGJ1 or TRGJ2. Sequenced input: Vdelta1+ gamma-delta thymocytes from the thymus. The subset denotes: FACS-sorted CD3+ TCRalphabeta- TCRVdelta1+ TCRVdelta2- thymocytes. The CDR3 region is CALWEALNYYKKLF. The CDR3 nucleotides read TGTGCCTTGTGGGAGGCGCTGAATTATTATAAGAAACTCTTT.